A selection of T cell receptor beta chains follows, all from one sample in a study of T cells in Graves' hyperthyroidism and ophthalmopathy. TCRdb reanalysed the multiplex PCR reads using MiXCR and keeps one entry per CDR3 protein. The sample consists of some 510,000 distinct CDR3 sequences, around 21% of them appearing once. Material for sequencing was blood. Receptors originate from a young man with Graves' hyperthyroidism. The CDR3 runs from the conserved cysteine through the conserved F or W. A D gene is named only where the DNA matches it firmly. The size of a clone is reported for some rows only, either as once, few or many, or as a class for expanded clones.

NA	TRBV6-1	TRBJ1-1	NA	CASPDYPGLGAEAFF	TGTGCCAGCCCTGATTACCCGGGGCTGGGGGCTGAAGCTTTCTTT
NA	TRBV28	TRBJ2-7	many	CASSWGLNAYEQYF	TGTGCCAGCAGTTGGGGGCTGAACGCCTACGAGCAGTACTTC
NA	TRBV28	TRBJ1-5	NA	CASSLRRGLSNQPQHF	TGTGCCAGCAGTTTAAGGCGGGGTTTGAGCAATCAGCCCCAGCATTTT
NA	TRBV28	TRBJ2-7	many	CASGDRAQGDEQYF	TGTGCCAGCGGGGATAGGGCCCAAGGAGACGAGCAGTACTTC
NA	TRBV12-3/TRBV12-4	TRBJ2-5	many	CASNLGGGETQYF	TGTGCCAGCAACCTAGGGGGGGGAGAGACCCAGTACTTC
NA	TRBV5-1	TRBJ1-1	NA	CASSSGANLGRTEAFF	TGCGCCAGCAGCTCGGGGGCCAATCTTGGGCGGACTGAAGCTTTCTTT
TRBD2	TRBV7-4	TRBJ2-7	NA	CASSQLRTSGGEPYERYF	TGTGCCAGCAGCCAACTTCGGACTAGCGGGGGGGAACCCTACGAGCGGTACTTC
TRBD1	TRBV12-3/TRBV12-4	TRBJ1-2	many	CASRQQGYGYTF	TGTGCCAGCAGGCAACAGGGGTATGGCTACACCTTC
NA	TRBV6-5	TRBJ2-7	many	CASSYPQTVLLMEQYF	TGTGCCAGCAGTTACCCTCAAACCGTCCTTCTTATGGAGCAGTACTTC
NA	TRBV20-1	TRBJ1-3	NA	CSAIASSGNTIYF	TGCAGCGCCATTGCGAGCTCTGGAAACACCATATATTTT
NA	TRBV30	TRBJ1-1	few	CASEGVWGGTEAFF	TGTGCCTCGGAGGGAGTGTGGGGTGGCACTGAAGCTTTCTTT